Below, 10 T cell receptor beta chains from the same sample are listed, as sequenced in a study of T cells after posttransplantation cyclophosphamide. Some clones are missing from TCRdb's copy, which holds only in-frame ones; the method was immunoSEQ multiplex PCR. The sample includes approximately 1,500 clones, around 85% of them seen just once. Busulfan-fludarabine conditioning, marrow transplant, and cyclophosphamide on days +3 and +4 were administered. The sample consisted of CD4+ T cells sorted from PBMCs, taken more than 220 days after allogeneic stem cell transplant with posttransplant cyclophosphamide. Receptor source: a female patient in her 60s who received an allogeneic stem cell transplant from an unrelated donor, was CMV-positive, and had acute GVHD only. Some T cells may originate from the graft donor.

A note on this clone: Compared with germline, one end of the junction differs, possibly owing to a read error. The rearrangement links TRBV29-1 to TRBJ2-7; tentative D call: TRBD2 (7 bases). The CDR3 is 14 residues long. Looked up from germline, CDR1 is SQVTM and CDR2 is ANQGSEA. Written as DNA, the CDR3 is TGCAGCGTTCAAGAATGGGAGGGGGATAGGGAGCAGTACTTC. Protein product: CSVQEWEGDREQYF.

The chain is built from TRBV6-6 and TRBJ2-7, with D perhaps matching TRBD1 (6 bases). The CDR3 covers 14 residues. V was trimmed by 5 bases and J by 7 bases, leaving 18 bases between them. Germline assignment: CDR1 MNHNY and CDR2 SVGAGI (reference sequence). CDR3 amino acids: CASSPPGHALEQYF. CDR3 DNA sequence: TGTGCCAGCAGTCCCCCGGGACACGCATTGGAGCAGTACTTC.

This chain's CDR3 is CASSIRTGRTDTQYF. For the CDR3, the DNA is TGTGCCAGCAGCATCCGGACAGGGCGCACAGATACGCAGTATTTT. This chain uses TRBV14 with TRBJ2-3; 8 bases align to TRBD1. The CDR3 length is 15 residues. Losses at the gene ends were 5 bases for V and 1 base for J; bases not matched to a gene: 5. Germline V CDR1 and CDR2: SGHDN, FVKESK.

This rearrangement joins TRBV14 to TRBJ2-1; a possible D gene is TRBD1 (5 bases). V lost 2 bases to trimming and J lost 7 bases, with 12 bases between them. The germline CDR1 and CDR2 sequences are SGHDN and FVKESK. The CDR3 runs to 14 residues. CDR3 region: CASSQRGSQNEQFF. DNA of the CDR3: TGTGCCAGCAGCCAAAGGGGATCACAAAATGAGCAGTTCTTC. Supplemented by reference TRBV14 and TRBJ2-1, the full variable domain reads EAGVTQFPSHSVIEKGQTVTLRCDPISGHDNLYWYRRVMGKEIKFLLHFVKESKQDESGMPNNRFLAERTGGTYSTLKVQPAELEDSGVYFCASSQRGSQNEQFFGPGTRLTVL.

The chain couples TRBV5-1 to TRBJ2-4, with TRBD2 matching 7 bases. The CDR3 covers 15 residues. CDR1 is SGHRS and CDR2 is YFSETQ in the germline V gene. The trim removed 4 bases at V and 6 bases at J, leaving 10 bases unmatched. The CDR3 sequence: CASSASGTGGNIQYF. In DNA, the CDR3 is TGCGCCAGCAGCGCGTCCGGGACGGGGGGAAACATTCAGTACTTC.

The V and J genes are TRBV5-1 and TRBJ1-5; 8 bases match TRBD1. CDR3 length equals 15 residues. Germline trimming cut 2 bases from V and 5 bases from J; bases unmatched to any gene: 6. Germline CDR1 SGHRS, CDR2 YFSETQ. The CDR3 coding sequence is TGCGCCAGCAGCTTTGGGACAGGCGGACATCAGCCCCAGCATTTT. Its protein product is CASSFGTGGHQPQHF.

The J gene is TRBJ1-3, the V gene TRBV30, with D possibly matching TRBD1 (6 bases). V lost 8 bases to trimming and J lost 0 bases, with 14 bases between them. The CDR3 is 14 amino acids. CDR1 GTSNPN and CDR2 SVGIG come from the germline V gene (reference sequence). The DNA for the CDR3 is TGTGCCAGCCAGGACAGACTCTCTGGAAACACCATATATTTT. It codes for CASQDRLSGNTIYF.

The chain employs TRBV4-2 and TRBJ2-1; the D is unclear. CDR3 length: 14 amino acids. V was clipped by 3 bases and J by 5 bases, with 11 bases between them. In germline, CDR1 is LGHNA, CDR2 YNFKEQ. The CDR3: CASSHLRSNNEQFF. CDR3 bases: TGTGCCAGCAGCCATTTGCGTTCTAACAATGAGCAGTTCTTC.

The chain is built from TRBV5-4 and TRBJ1-2, with no clear D. Germline loops: CDR1 SGHNT, CDR2 YYREEE (reference sequence). The CDR3 spans 12 residues. V lost 1 base, J lost 3 bases, and 4 bases lay in between. Here the CDR3 reads CASSLTDYGYTF. CDR3 DNA: TGTGCCAGCAGCTTGACGGACTATGGCTACACCTTC.

The V call is TRBV25-1, the J call TRBJ2-3, with TRBD2 matching 12 bases. The V gene's germline CDR1 is MGHDK and CDR2 SYGVNS. J lost 5 bases, V lost 1 base, and 7 bases had no gene match. The CDR3 contains 17 residues. The CDR3 here is CASSESTSGSWVDTQYF. Written as DNA, the CDR3 is TGTGCCAGCAGTGAATCGACTAGCGGGAGCTGGGTAGATACGCAGTATTTT.